This T cell receptor beta chain emerged from a study of cytomegalovirus exposure and HLA in healthy donors. Study-wide results and limits: Data from an earlier analysis indicated that most TCR beta V segments were productive either about 87% or about 30% of the time. In a later analysis, common viral pathogens appeared linked to several of the most significant clusters. A later analysis found that most CMV-associated TCR beta chains appeared HLA-restricted.

CDR1 MDHEN and CDR2 SYDVKM come from the germline V gene. The CDR3 contains 13 residues. PCR used 60 Vbeta primers and 13 Jbeta primers. Per the authors' pipeline: An analysis performed later counted 74 million or so unique TCR beta chains (roughly 11 million of them shared). Only in-frame clones appear in the TCRdb table, and some are missing; sequencing was by immunoSEQ multiplex PCR. V and J calls and clone size are those listed in that table; D and trimming were worked out from the DNA. Its listing shows 200,000 to 250,000 clones. Concerning this clone itself: The antigen is unknown. The junction differs from germline at one of its ends, possibly a read error.

This TCR came from a girl aged 2-15 years in good health and CMV-seropositive. The chain recombines TRBV28 with TRBJ2-3, with TRBD1 matching over 8 bases. The sequenced material came from PBMCs. The CDR3, as DNA: TGCGGTATTCGGGCAGGGGGCGAATATACGCAGTATTTT. This translates into CGIRAGGEYTQYF.